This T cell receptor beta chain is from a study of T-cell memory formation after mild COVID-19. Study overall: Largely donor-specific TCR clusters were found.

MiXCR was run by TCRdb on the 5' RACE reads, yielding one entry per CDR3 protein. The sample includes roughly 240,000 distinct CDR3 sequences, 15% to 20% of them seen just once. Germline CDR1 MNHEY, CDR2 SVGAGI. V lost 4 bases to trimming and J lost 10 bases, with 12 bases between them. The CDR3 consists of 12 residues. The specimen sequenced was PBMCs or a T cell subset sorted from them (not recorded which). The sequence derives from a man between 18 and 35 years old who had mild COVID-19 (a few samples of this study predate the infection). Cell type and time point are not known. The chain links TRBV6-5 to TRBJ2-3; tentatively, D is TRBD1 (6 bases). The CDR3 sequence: CASSSLGAAQYF. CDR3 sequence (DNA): TGTGCCAGCAGTTCCCTGGGGGCGGCGCAGTATTTT.